Listed below are T cell receptor beta chains from one sample, sequenced in a study of spatial heterogeneity in lung cancer. From the 5' RACE reads, TCRdb called clonotypes with MiXCR, one entry per CDR3 protein. The sample has under 50,000 distinct CDR3 sequences; roughly 5.2% are singletons. The sample here was PBMCs, taken at surgery. The source is a female donor with early-stage non-small cell lung cancer. CDR3s include the opening cysteine and the closing phenylalanine or tryptophan. D genes are given only for firm matches. Part of the rows lack a size; the others show once, few, many or a class for expanded clones.

j_gene	v_gene	abundance	d_gene	CDR3nt	CDR3aa
TRBJ2-2	TRBV7-7	-	TRBD1	TGTGCCAGCAGCCAAGGACAGGGGGCCCGCGGGGAGCTGTTTTTT	CASSQGQGARGELFF
TRBJ2-1	TRBV6-5	many	-	TGTGCCAGCAGTCCAATAGTCGGGGCCACAACTTTAAATGAGCAGTTCTTC	CASSPIVGATTLNEQFF
TRBJ2-3	TRBV20-1	many	-	TGCAGTGCTAGTGACCGGGGGAGTCTCACGCAGTATTTT	CSASDRGSLTQYF
TRBJ2-7	TRBV6-6	many	-	TGTGCCAGCAGCCACGCCGAGGACAGCTCCTACGAGCAGTACTTC	CASSHAEDSSYEQYF
TRBJ2-2	TRBV5-4	many	TRBD2	TGTGCCAGCAGCTTGGTACTAGCGGGAGCGAACACCGGGGAGCTGTTTTTT	CASSLVLAGANTGELFF
TRBJ1-5	TRBV6-6	many	-	TGTGCCAGCGGGCGAAGCAATCAGCCCCAGCATTTT	CASGRSNQPQHF
TRBJ1-5	TRBV2	-	-	TGTGCCAGCGGACGTGGGGGTCCTAGCAATCAGCCCCAGCATTTT	CASGRGGPSNQPQHF
TRBJ2-7	TRBV30	many	-	TGTGCCTGGAGTGTAACCTTACGACAGGCTCATTCCGGCGAGCAGTACTTC	CAWSVTLRQAHSGEQYF
TRBJ2-7	TRBV12-3/TRBV12-4	many	-	TGTGCCAGCAGTCAAGCCTACGAGCAGTACTTC	CASSQAYEQYF
TRBJ1-1	TRBV9	many	-	TGTGCCAGCAGCCTACCGGGTACTGAAGCTTTCTTT	CASSLPGTEAFF
TRBJ2-3	TRBV9	few	TRBD2	TGTGCCAGCAGCGCCGGACTAGCGGGGTCGACGACAGATACGCAGTATTTT	CASSAGLAGSTTDTQYF
TRBJ1-4	TRBV19	many	-	TGTGCCAGTAGTACTTGGACAGCTGGTCCAACTAATGAAAAACTGTTTTTT	CASSTWTAGPTNEKLFF
TRBJ1-6	TRBV20-1	many	-	TGCAGTGCTAGAGACGGGATCAGGGGTTCACCCCTCCACTTT	CSARDGIRGSPLHF
TRBJ2-1	TRBV5-6	-	TRBD2	TGTGCCAGCAGCTCCGCGGGAGCCTCCTCTATTTATGAGCAGTTCTTC	CASSSAGASSIYEQFF
TRBJ1-5	TRBV19	-	-	TGTGCCAGTAGTATAGGCCGGGACGACAAGCCCCAGCATTTT	CASSIGRDDKPQHF
TRBJ2-3	TRBV7-9	-	-	TGTGCCAGCAGCCTCTATTTCCAGGGGCGAGGGCGCACAGATACGCAGTATTTT	CASSLYFQGRGRTDTQYF
TRBJ2-4	TRBV28	many	TRBD2	TGTGCCAGTACTAGCGGGGGGGACCCGCTAGCCAAAAACATTCAGTACTTC	CASTSGGDPLAKNIQYF
TRBJ1-6	TRBV12-3/TRBV12-4	many	-	TGTGCCAGCAGCCAGGGTTATAATTCACCCCTCCACTTT	CASSQGYNSPLHF
TRBJ1-2	TRBV29-1	many	TRBD1	TGCAGCGGGACTGGTGTCGGGACAGGGAATGGCTACACCTTC	CSGTGVGTGNGYTF
TRBJ1-2	TRBV19	-	TRBD1	TGTGCCAGTATCCAGGACAGGGCCTCCTATGGCTACACCTTC	CASIQDRASYGYTF
TRBJ2-7	TRBV18	many	TRBD2	TGTGCCAGCTCACCAGGACTAGTAGGTGACGAGCAGTACTTC	CASSPGLVGDEQYF
TRBJ2-1	TRBV7-3	few	-	TGTGCCAGCAGCAAACCCGGGACCAAACCCTACAATGAGCAGTTCTTC	CASSKPGTKPYNEQFF
TRBJ1-1	TRBV4-1	medium-sized	-	TGCGCCAGCAGCCAATATGTGTTCGGGACTGAAGCTTTCTTT	CASSQYVFGTEAFF
TRBJ1-6	TRBV12-3/TRBV12-4	-	-	TGTGCCAGCAGCGGAGGTTTCCCAGATTCACCCCTCCACTTT	CASSGGFPDSPLHF
TRBJ2-5	TRBV15	-	TRBD2	TGTGCCACCAGCAGAGTACGGAGGGAGGGGGAGACCCAGTACTTC	CATSRVRREGETQYF
TRBJ2-7	TRBV5-1	many	-	TGCGCCAGCAGCCCACGCCAGGACAGTTACGAGCAGTACTTC	CASSPRQDSYEQYF
TRBJ2-3	TRBV12-5	many	-	TGTGCTAGTGGCCCCCTCCCGGGAGATACGCAGTATTTT	CASGPLPGDTQYF
TRBJ2-7	TRBV2	many	-	TGTGCCAGCAGGCAGCCCGAAGGGCTCGAGCAGTACTTC	CASRQPEGLEQYF
TRBJ2-1	TRBV23-1	-	-	TGCGCCACCGCGGACGGGCGGTACAATGAGCAGTTCTTC	CATADGRYNEQFF
TRBJ2-4	TRBV24-1	many	-	TGTGCCACCCGTAATCGGGGGCGAGCCAAAAACATTCAGTACTTC	CATRNRGRAKNIQYF
TRBJ2-5	TRBV5-1	many	-	TGCGCCAGCAGCTTCGGGGCCCAAGAGACCCAGTACTTC	CASSFGAQETQYF